This T cell receptor (beta chain) was observed in a study of blood T cells in healthy people across ages. Next came a second PCR, run for about 7 to 12 cycles, which used a sample-barcoded 5' primer along with a J-beta primer mix. TCRdb passed the 5' RACE reads through MiXCR, listing each CDR3 protein once. The table includes 890,000 or so distinct CDR3 sequences, 55% to 65% detected once. The germline CDR1 and CDR2 sequences are GTSNPN and SVGIG (reference sequence). The CDR3 is 13 residues long. V lost 4 bases and J 4 bases, leaving 12 bases between the germline ends. Healthy individuals of Caucasian origin from Russia, aged roughly 6 to 95, served as donors. They isolated at least 6 million PBMCs from each sample.

The sample comprised blood. The chain recombines TRBV30 with TRBJ2-3; a weak D match, TRBD1 (6 bases). This clonotype originated in a man in his thirties or forties in good health. The CDR3: CAWTKGVPDTQYF. In nucleotides, the CDR3 is TGTGCCTGGACAAAGGGGGTTCCAGATACGCAGTATTTT.